A single sample gave rise to the 27 T cell receptor beta chains below, sequenced in a study of T cells in Graves' hyperthyroidism and ophthalmopathy. Using RNA transcripts as the source, TCR beta CDR3 regions were amplified. Primed by the HTBI set, a first-round RT-PCR was run on the TCR CDR3. MiXCR was run by TCRdb on the multiplex PCR reads, yielding one entry per CDR3 protein. The table has about 700,000 distinct CDR3 sequences, less than 15% seen once. The sample taken for sequencing was blood. The receptor set was obtained from a woman between 18 and 29 years old with Graves' hyperthyroidism.

The chain carries TRBV12-3 or TRBV12-4 and TRBJ2-2; D remains unclear. Between the trimmed V and J ends, which lost 0 bases and 7 bases, there was a span of 9 bases. The CDR3 loop spans 14 amino acids. The CDR3 coding sequence is TGTGCCAGCAGTTTAGCGCGGAGAAACGGGGAGCTGTTTTTT. This gives the protein CASSLARRNGELFF.

The chain is built from TRBV27 and TRBJ2-7, with 10 bases lining up with TRBD1. Germline CDR1 and CDR2: MNHEY and SMNVEV (reference sequence). The CDR3 contains 13 residues. V lost 10 bases and J lost 5; bases outside the gene matches: 8. CDR3 region: CATRDRGSHEQYF. The CDR3 nucleotides read TGTGCCACCAGGGACAGGGGATCTCACGAGCAGTACTTC.

This clonotype was observed a few times. CDR3 nucleotide sequence: TGTGCCATCAGTGCGATGGGGGCGCTTCAGCCCCAGCATTTT. It is translated as CAISAMGALQPQHF. This chain links TRBV10-3 with TRBJ1-5; possible D gene TRBD1, 6 bases. Germline values: CDR1 ENHRY, CDR2 SYGVKD. The germline V and J ends were trimmed by 4 bases and 6 bases, with 13 bases remaining between them. This CDR3 region has 14 residues.

This clonotype was seen only a few times. This chain uses TRBV28 with TRBJ2-4, with TRBD1 as a possible D gene (6 bases). Germline V lookup: CDR1 MDHEN, CDR2 SYDVKM. Trimming took off 5 bases at V and 2 bases at J, with 13 bases between the two ends. CDR3 length equals 15 residues. The CDR3 region is CASSLSDRSKNIQYF. DNA for the CDR3: TGTGCCAGCAGTCTATCGGACAGATCCAAAAACATTCAGTACTTC.

The V and J genes are TRBV5-6 and TRBJ2-7, with 10 bases lining up with TRBD2. The CDR3 totals 15 residues. The V gene end was trimmed by 5 bases and the J gene end by 3 bases; junction bases not matched to a gene: 8. Germline V gene sequence: CDR1 SGHDT, CDR2 YYEEEE. In DNA form, the CDR3 reads TGTGCCAGCAGACGATCTAGCGGGAGTCTCTACGAGCAGTACTTC. It encodes CASRRSSGSLYEQYF. The variable domain in full, completed from reference TRBV5-6 and TRBJ2-7, reads DAGVTQSPTHLIKTRGQQVTLRCSPKSGHDTVSWYQQALGQGPQFIFQYYEEEERQRGNFPDRFSGHQFPNYSSELNVNALLLGDSALYLCASRRSSGSLYEQYFGPGTRLTVT.

In its sample, this clonotype was seen many times. This chain uses TRBV11-2 with TRBJ1-1; 7 bases are shared with TRBD1. CDR3 length: 17 residues. Unmatched junction bases numbered 14, after V lost 6 bases and J lost 1 base. Per the germline V gene, CDR1 is SGHAT and CDR2 is FQNNGV. CDR3 amino acids: CASRARFGTDANTEAFF. Here the CDR3 DNA reads TGTGCCAGCAGAGCTAGATTTGGGACAGACGCGAACACTGAAGCTTTCTTT.

This clonotype occurred many times. This chain uses TRBV20-1 with TRBJ2-1; D may be TRBD2 (5 bases). The germline gives CDR1 DFQATT, CDR2 SNEGSKA (reference sequence). The V end was cut by 3 bases, the J end by 4 bases, with 16 bases between. The length of the CDR3 is 15 residues. The CDR3 bases are TGCAGTGCTAGCTTGGGCTACCGAGGGTACAATGAGCAGTTCTTC. Protein sequence: CSASLGYRGYNEQFF.

The genes are TRBV7-2 and TRBJ2-4; D gene unclear. The germline V gene encodes CDR1 SGHTA and CDR2 FQGNSA. CDR3 length: 12 residues. V lost 2 bases and J 7 bases, leaving 6 bases between the germline ends. The DNA for the CDR3 is TGTGCCAGCAGCTTATCACGGAACATTCAGTACTTC. Translation: CASSLSRNIQYF. Based on the CDR3 plus reference TRBV7-2 and TRBJ2-4, the full variable domain is GAGVSQSPSNKVTEKGKDVELRCDPISGHTALYWYRQSLGQGLEFLIYFQGNSAPDKSGLPSDRFSAERTGGSVSTLTIQRTQQEDSAVYLCASSLSRNIQYFGAGTRLSVL.

This clonotype occurred many times. CDR3 sequence: CASSRSSGYYEQYF. CDR3 DNA sequence: TGTGCCAGCAGTCGGTCAAGCGGGTACTACGAGCAGTACTTC. The V and J genes are TRBV28 and TRBJ2-7; D perhaps matches TRBD2 (6 bases). The CDR3 extends over 14 amino acids. The V gene's germline CDR1 is MDHEN and CDR2 SYDVKM. V lost 5 bases and J 3 bases, leaving 14 bases between the germline ends.

This clonotype was detected ten times or more. CDR3 DNA: TGTGCCAGCAGGGAACAGGGGACACTAAATGTGGGCGAGCAGTACTTC. This gives the protein CASREQGTLNVGEQYF. V and J are TRBV2 and TRBJ2-7; TRBD1 agrees at 7 bases. Per germline, CDR1 SNHLY and CDR2 FYNNEI. Trimming removed 6 bases from V and 6 bases from J; junction bases left unmatched: 17. This CDR3 is 16 amino acids long.

This clonotype was detected only a few times. The chain employs TRBV19 and TRBJ2-1; tentative D call: TRBD1 (5 bases). The V gene's germline CDR1 is LNHDA and CDR2 SQIVND (reference sequence). Between the trimmed V and J ends, which lost 0 bases and 8 bases, there was a span of 14 bases. The CDR3 sequence is 15 residues long. The chain's CDR3 is CASSIDLDSFDEQFF. Here the CDR3 DNA reads TGTGCCAGTAGTATAGATTTAGACAGTTTCGATGAGCAGTTCTTC.

This chain links TRBV6-1 with TRBJ2-7; 7 bases map to TRBD2. The germline gives CDR1 MNHNS, CDR2 SASEGT. J lost 2 bases, V lost 5 bases, and 9 bases had no gene match. The CDR3 totals 15 residues. This chain's CDR3 is CASSHLAATTYEQYF. The CDR3 bases are TGTGCCAGCAGTCACCTAGCGGCCACAACCTACGAGCAGTACTTC.

This clonotype was detected ten times or more. V is TRBV20-1 and J is TRBJ2-5; D is tentatively TRBD1 or TRBD2 (5 bases each). This CDR3 spans 14 amino acids. V lost 3 bases and J 4 bases, leaving 15 bases between the germline ends. Germline-derived CDR1 and CDR2 are DFQATT and SNEGSKA (reference sequence). The CDR3 region is CSARLGPWGETQYF. CDR3 DNA: TGCAGTGCTAGGTTGGGACCATGGGGAGAGACCCAGTACTTC.

This clonotype was observed many times. The chain uses TRBV7-8 and TRBJ1-5; maybe TRBD1 (6 bases). V was pared by 4 bases and J by 4 bases, with 14 bases between. The CDR3 consists of 15 residues. Germline CDR1 and CDR2: SGHVS and FQNEAQ. The CDR3 loop reads CASSSHRDINQPQHF. Written as DNA, the CDR3 is TGTGCCAGCAGCTCCCACCGGGACATTAATCAGCCCCAGCATTTT.

This clonotype was counted many times. The chain employs TRBV2 and TRBJ2-2; D perhaps matches TRBD2 (5 bases). Trimming cost V 4 bases and J 4 bases, with 13 bases left between them. The CDR3 extends over 15 amino acids. Germline V gene data show CDR1 as SNHLY and CDR2 as FYNNEI. CDR3 sequence: CASSGKEALTGELFF. The CDR3 DNA is TGTGCCAGCAGTGGGAAGGAGGCCCTCACCGGGGAGCTGTTTTTT.

This clonotype was counted many times. One end of the junction does not line up with germline, which may come from a read error. The V gene is TRBV11-2, the J gene TRBJ2-3; the match to TRBD2 covers 9 bases. The germline gives CDR1 SGHAT, CDR2 FQNNGV. The CDR3 is 16 residues long. CDR3 nucleotides: TGTGCCAGCGGCTTATATAGCGGGAGAACAAGAGATACGCAGTATTTT. Encoded protein: CASGLYSGRTRDTQYF.

At least ten counts were recorded for this clonotype. The chain links TRBV7-6 to TRBJ2-1; 8 bases are shared with TRBD2. V shed 3 bases, J shed 1 base, and the junction held 2 bases outside the gene matches. CDR3 size: 15 residues. Germline lookup yields CDR1 SGHVS and CDR2 FNYEAQ. The CDR3 region is CASSFSGTSYNEQFF. Here the CDR3 DNA reads TGTGCCAGCAGCTTTAGCGGGACATCCTACAATGAGCAGTTCTTC.

This clonotype came up a few times. The V and J genes are TRBV13 and TRBJ1-3, with D maybe TRBD1 (6 bases). CDR3 length: 15 residues. Germline loops: CDR1 PRHDT, CDR2 FYEKMQ (reference sequence). The ends were cut back, 3 bases at V and 7 bases at J, with 16 bases in the middle. For the CDR3, the DNA is TGTGCCAGCAGCTTCAGGGGTTCGCCGGGGAACACCATATATTTT. It yields the protein CASSFRGSPGNTIYF.

The J gene is TRBJ2-3, the V gene TRBV5-4, with D unresolved. The germline V and J ends were trimmed by 2 bases and 4 bases, with 5 bases remaining between them. The V gene's germline CDR1 is SGHNT and CDR2 YYREEE (reference sequence). The CDR3 covers 12 residues. CDR3 residues: CASSFWSDTQYF. The CDR3 DNA reads as TGTGCCAGCAGCTTCTGGTCAGATACGCAGTATTTT.

CDR3 protein: CASSPVSGGYEQYF. The CDR3 region has the DNA TGTGCCAGCTCACCAGTCAGCGGGGGGTACGAGCAGTACTTC. The chain uses TRBV18 and TRBJ2-7; 9 bases are shared with TRBD2. CDR3 size: 14 residues. Looked up from germline, CDR1 is KGHSH and CDR2 is LQKENI. The junction had 3 bases not matched to a gene; V was cut back by 2 bases and J by 4 bases.

In this sample, this clonotype turned up many times. This rearrangement joins TRBV3-1 to TRBJ1-5; 7 nucleotides match TRBD1. The CDR3 length is 13 residues. Trimming at V came to 6 bases and at J to 6 bases, leaving 5 bases not matched to a gene. Germline CDR1 reads LGHDT; CDR2 reads YNNKEL (reference sequence). CDR3 in amino acids: CASSEGGGQPQHF. CDR3 sequence (DNA): TGTGCCAGCAGTGAAGGGGGCGGTCAGCCCCAGCATTTT.

This clonotype was detected ten times or more. This chain connects TRBV7-3 to TRBJ2-1; TRBD1 matches at 9 bases. The CDR3 covers 14 residues. The germline V gene has CDR1 SGHTA and CDR2 FQGTGA. V was clipped by 8 bases and J by 4 bases; unmatched bases: 6. The CDR3 is CASAGTGTYNEQFF. In nucleotides, the CDR3 is TGTGCCAGCGCCGGGACAGGGACTTACAATGAGCAGTTCTTC.

This clonotype showed up many times. CDR3 nucleotide sequence: TGCAGTGGTCAGGACAGGGAACACTATGGCTACACCTTC. Its protein is CSGQDREHYGYTF. V usage is TRBV20-1 and J usage is TRBJ1-2; 8 nucleotides match TRBD1. Unmatched junction bases numbered 7, after V lost 7 bases and J lost 3 bases. Germline assignment: CDR1 DFQATT and CDR2 SNEGSKA (reference sequence). CDR3 length: 13 residues.

At least ten counts were recorded for this clonotype. The chain uses TRBV30 and TRBJ2-2; 9 bases line up with TRBD1. This CDR3 region has 13 residues. Germline V gives CDR1 GTSNPN, CDR2 SVGIG (reference sequence). The J segment lost 7 bases and the V segment lost 3 bases, leaving 3 bases of the junction unmatched. CDR3 nucleotides: TGTGCCTGGAGGGACAGGGGAAACGGGGAGCTGTTTTTT. Protein sequence: CAWRDRGNGELFF. Drawing the rest from reference TRBV30 and TRBJ2-2, the complete variable domain is SQTIHQWPATLVQPVGSPLSLECTVEGTSNPNLYWYRQAAGRGLQLLFYSVGIGQISSEVPQNLSASRPQDRQFILSSKKLLLSDSGFYLCAWRDRGNGELFFGEGSRLTVL.

This clonotype occurred a few times. The V call is TRBV2, the J call TRBJ1-6; TRBD1 matches at 9 bases. The CDR3 has 15 residues. V gave up 5 bases and J gave up 7 bases; unmatched junction bases: 6. The germline gives CDR1 SNHLY, CDR2 FYNNEI. The CDR3 DNA is TGTGCCAGCAGTAAACAGGGGGCAGGGAATTCACCCCTCCACTTT. Its protein product is CASSKQGAGNSPLHF.

This clonotype showed up just a few times. The V and J genes are TRBV3-1 and TRBJ2-3; TRBD2 agrees at 10 bases. V gave up 1 base and J gave up 0 bases; unmatched junction bases: 7. Per the germline V gene, CDR1 is LGHDT and CDR2 is YNNKEL (reference sequence). This CDR3 region has 18 residues. The CDR3 protein is CASSQARTSGGSTDTQYF. As DNA, the CDR3 is TGTGCCAGCAGCCAAGCCCGGACTAGCGGAGGGAGCACAGATACGCAGTATTTT.

The chain is built from TRBV18 and TRBJ1-5; TRBD1 aligns across 9 bases. Germline-derived CDR1 and CDR2 are KGHSH and LQKENI. CDR3 length: 16 residues. The junction had 4 bases not matched to a gene; V was cut back by 4 bases and J by 0 bases. In DNA form, the CDR3 reads TGTGCCAGCTCACTTACAGGGGGCTATAGCAATCAGCCCCAGCATTTT. The encoded protein is CASSLTGGYSNQPQHF.